The TCR beta chain described here comes from a study of technical replicates of blood from a handful of donors. The CDR3 length is 18 residues. The V gene's germline CDR1 is SGHTA and CDR2 FQGNSA. The V end lost 5 bases, the J end lost 5 bases, and 28 bases lay between the germline ends. Here immunoSEQ multiplex PCR was the method, and the copy in TCRdb shows in-frame clones only, minus some. The sample contains over 85,000 clones, roughly 95% of which appear only once. Material for sequencing was T cells isolated from PBMCs. The sequence was collected from a human donor in good health. V usage is TRBV7-2 and J usage is TRBJ2-7; D perhaps matches TRBD1 (6 bases). The chain's CDR3 is CASSPFLTLGREGDEQYF. The CDR3 DNA sequence: TGTGCCAGCAGCCCCTTCCTAACCTTGGGACGCGAGGGGGACGAGCAGTACTTC.